This passage covers 31 T cell receptor beta chains from one sample sequenced in a study of blood T cell repertoires in COVID-19. Using immunoSEQ multiplex PCR, the repertoire was profiled, and TCRdb retains in-frame clones only, with some absent. Of about 210,000 clones detected, about four fifths appear once; the ten largest clones hold 6% to 8.5%. Input material: peripheral blood. Every receptor here comes from a woman between 50 and 59 years old with active or convalescent COVID-19.

This clone was detected only a few times. The rearrangement links TRBV24-1 to TRBJ2-3; TRBD2 agrees at 8 bases. Per germline, CDR1 KGHDR and CDR2 SFDVKD. The CDR3 is made up of 14 amino acids. V dropped 9 bases and J dropped 0; count of bases not matched to a gene: 4. CDR3 DNA: TGTGCCACCTCGGGAGGGGTTAGCACAGATACGCAGTATTTT. Its translation: CATSGGVSTDTQYF.

The gene calls are TRBV29-1 and TRBJ2-3; 7 positions match TRBD2. The CDR3 extends over 15 amino acids. The germline V gene has CDR1 SQVTM and CDR2 ANQGSEA. V shed 5 bases, J shed 0 bases, and the junction held 8 bases outside the gene matches. This CDR3 is CSVSSGGVSTDTQYF. DNA for the CDR3: TGCAGCGTTTCTTCGGGGGGTGTCAGCACAGATACGCAGTATTTT.

The chain links TRBV7-2 to TRBJ1-5; 7 positions agree with TRBD1. The trim removed 1 base at V and 0 bases at J, leaving 12 bases unmatched. CDR1 is SGHTA and CDR2 is FQGNSA in the germline V gene. This CDR3 has 19 residues. CDR3 in DNA: TGTGCCAGCAGCTTAGTAGGCCGGGACAGACTTTATAGCAATCAGCCCCAGCATTTT. Encoded protein: CASSLVGRDRLYSNQPQHF. Drawing the rest from reference TRBV7-2 and TRBJ1-5, the complete variable domain is GAGVSQSPSNKVTEKGKDVELRCDPISGHTALYWYRQSLGQGLEFLIYFQGNSAPDKSGLPSDRFSAERTGGSVSTLTIQRTQQEDSAVYLCASSLVGRDRLYSNQPQHFGDGTRLSIL.

The chain couples TRBV28 to TRBJ2-6; possibly TRBD1 for D (6 bases). Between the trimmed V and J ends, which lost 8 bases and 0 bases, there was a span of 14 bases. This CDR3 has 16 residues. Germline lookup yields CDR1 MDHEN and CDR2 SYDVKM. CDR3 residues: CASRDTGLSGANVLTF. The CDR3 bases are TGTGCCAGCCGGGACACCGGGCTCTCTGGGGCCAACGTCCTGACTTTC.

The chain joins TRBV19 to TRBJ1-5, with 7 positions matching TRBD1. V was pared by 5 bases and J by 1 base, with 8 bases of the junction left unmatched. Germline V CDR1 and CDR2: LNHDA, SQIVND (reference sequence). CDR3 length: 16 amino acids. The DNA for the CDR3 is TGTGCCAGTAGTCTCACAGGGGAATGGAGCAATCAGCCCCAGCATTTT. This translates into CASSLTGEWSNQPQHF. Full variable domain (remainder filled in from reference TRBV19 and TRBJ1-5): DGGITQSPKYLFRKEGQNVTLSCEQNLNHDAMYWYRQDPGQGLRLIYYSQIVNDFQKGDIAEGYSVSREKKESFPLTVTSAQKNPTAFYLCASSLTGEWSNQPQHFGDGTRLSIL.

The chain joins TRBV25-1 to TRBJ2-5; 9 bases line up with TRBD1. CDR1 is MGHDK and CDR2 is SYGVNS in the germline V gene. The V segment lost 2 bases and the J segment 7 bases; nucleotides outside the gene matches: 8. The CDR3 covers 15 residues. CDR3 bases: TGTGCCAGCAGTGAACCCACAGGGGGCGTAGGGACCCAGTACTTC. It codes for CASSEPTGGVGTQYF.

The genes are TRBV3-1 (or the pseudogene TRBV3-2) and TRBJ2-7, with D perhaps matching TRBD1 (6 bases). CDR1 and CDR2 from the germline V gene are LGHDT and YNNKEL (reference sequence). V lost 5 bases and J 3 bases, leaving 17 bases between the germline ends. The CDR3 is 15 amino acids. This CDR3 is CASSEPGVRGYEQYF. As DNA, the CDR3 is TGTGCCAGCAGCGAACCCGGGGTCAGGGGCTACGAGCAGTACTTC.

The chain couples TRBV28 to TRBJ2-7, with D possibly being TRBD2 (5 bases). Germline-derived CDR1 and CDR2 are MDHEN and SYDVKM. This CDR3 has 13 amino acids. The ends were cut back, 3 bases at V and 4 bases at J, with 10 bases in the middle. The DNA for the CDR3 is TGTGCCAGCAGTTTGAGACGGACTTACGAGCAGTACGTC. Translating gives CASSLRRTYEQYV.

Regarding this clone: Germline and junction disagree at one end, which may indicate a read error. The genes are TRBV12-3 or TRBV12-4 and TRBJ2-1, with no clear D. The CDR3 runs to 13 residues. The CDR3 DNA reads TGTGCCAGCAGTTCACCCCCACTTAATGGGCAGTTCTTC. The encoded protein is CASSSPPLNGQFF.

The chain carries TRBV2 and TRBJ1-1, with 10 bases identical to TRBD1. The germline CDR1 and CDR2 sequences are SNHLY and FYNNEI. The CDR3 is made up of 14 amino acids. Trimming at V came to 4 bases and at J to 5 bases, leaving 4 bases not matched to a gene. This chain's CDR3 is CASSGTGGGTEAFF. CDR3 nucleotide sequence: TGTGCCAGCAGTGGGACAGGGGGAGGTACTGAAGCTTTCTTT. Full variable domain (outside the CDR3, taken from reference TRBV2 and TRBJ1-1): EPEVTQTPSHQVTQMGQEVILRCVPISNHLYFYWYRQILGQKVEFLVSFYNNEISEKSEIFDDQFSVERPDGSNFTLKIRSTKLEDSAMYFCASSGTGGGTEAFFGQGTRLTVV.

The J gene is TRBJ1-2, the V gene TRBV4-1; maybe TRBD1 (5 bases). The CDR3 consists of 14 residues. Trimming left V 4 bases short and J 1 base short, with 10 bases between. Germline V CDR1 and CDR2: MGHRA, YSYEKL. CDR3 DNA: TGCGCCAGCAGCCGAGACAGAATTAACTATGGCTACACCTTC. This gives the protein CASSRDRINYGYTF.

The chain's CDR3 is CASSRAGVGTEAFF. The CDR3 coding sequence is TGTGCCAGCAGTCGCGCGGGGGTGGGCACTGAAGCTTTCTTT. The rearrangement joins TRBV6-5 to TRBJ1-1; D may be TRBD1 (5 bases). CDR1 is MNHEY, CDR2 SVGAGI, per germline. The CDR3 consists of 14 residues. V lost 5 bases and J lost 4, with 14 bases in between.

V usage is TRBV6-5 and J usage is TRBJ2-1, with D perhaps matching TRBD1 (7 bases). V gave up 6 bases and J gave up 5 bases, with 14 bases separating them. The CDR3 is 14 residues long. Germline-derived CDR1 and CDR2 are MNHEY and SVGAGI. CDR3 residues: CASSQGGTHNEQFF. The CDR3 coding sequence is TGTGCCAGCAGCCAGGGGGGTACCCACAATGAGCAGTTCTTC.

The gene calls are TRBV5-6 and TRBJ1-5; D not resolved. CDR1 and CDR2 from the germline V gene are SGHDT and YYEEEE. The CDR3 has 14 residues. V was shortened by 2 bases and J by 7 bases, with 13 bases between the two germline ends. CDR3 amino acids: CASSLGLSSQPQHF. CDR3 sequence (DNA): TGTGCCAGCAGCTTAGGACTGTCAAGCCAGCCCCAGCATTTT.

V and J are TRBV27 and TRBJ2-4; the D gene is possibly TRBD2 (6 bases). This CDR3 spans 14 amino acids. Trimming removed 3 bases from V and 5 bases from J, with 11 bases in between. Germline CDR1 and CDR2: MNHEY and SMNVEV (reference sequence). Written as DNA, the CDR3 is TGTGCCAGCAGTTTGGAGGGGCCCGAAAACATTCAGTACTTC. Translating gives CASSLEGPENIQYF.

This clone was found once. The chain is built from TRBV6-5 and TRBJ1-6, with 7 bases that match TRBD1. Germline-derived CDR1 and CDR2 are MNHEY and SVGAGI. Trimming cost V 8 bases and J 7 bases; bases outside gene matches: 2. This CDR3 is 12 amino acids long. CDR3 protein: CASGRGNSPLHF. CDR3 coding DNA: TGTGCCAGCGGCAGGGGGAATTCACCCCTCCACTTT.

This clone was seen a handful of times. The CDR3 DNA sequence: TGTGCCAGCAGCACAATAGCGGGGGGATACAATGAGCAGTTCTTC. Its protein product is CASSTIAGGYNEQFF. V usage is TRBV7-8 and J usage is TRBJ2-1, with 10 bases matching TRBD2. The CDR3 contains 15 residues. Germline CDR1 reads SGHVS; CDR2 reads FQNEAQ. The V and J ends lost 5 bases and 4 bases, in that order; junction bases with no gene match: 5.

The rearrangement joins TRBV14 to TRBJ2-5; D gene unclear. Germline values: CDR1 SGHDN, CDR2 FVKESK. Trimming took off 5 bases at V and 4 bases at J, with 8 bases between the two ends. The CDR3 runs to 12 residues. Here the CDR3 DNA reads TGTGCCAGCAGCGCTTTCGGAGAGACCCAGTACTTC. The encoded protein is CASSAFGETQYF.

The chain uses TRBV9 and TRBJ2-1, with TRBD2 identical over 8 bases. Germline V gene lookup returns CDR1 SGDLS and CDR2 YYNGEE. This CDR3 region has 15 residues. The junction had 6 bases not matched to a gene; V was cut back by 3 bases and J by 4 bases. The CDR3 region is CASSDPGLEYNEQFF. The CDR3 nucleotides are TGTGCCAGCAGCGATCCGGGACTAGAGTACAATGAGCAGTTCTTC.

The chain combines TRBV6-2 or TRBV6-3 with TRBJ2-2; the D is unclear. Looked up from germline, CDR1 is MNHEY and CDR2 is SVGEGT. V was shortened by 4 bases and J by 7 bases, with 13 bases between the two germline ends. The CDR3 sequence is 14 residues long. This chain's CDR3 is CASSSQLEIGELFF. For the CDR3, the DNA is TGTGCCAGCAGTTCCCAACTGGAGATCGGGGAGCTGTTTTTT.

The chain recombines TRBV7-2 with TRBJ1-2; D is undetermined. This CDR3 is 13 amino acids long. V lost 2 bases, J lost 8 bases, and 12 bases lay in between. Germline CDR1 is SGHTA and CDR2 is FQGNSA. CDR3 in DNA: TGTGCCAGCAGCTTACCTGTGGGAGGGGGCTACACCTTC. Its protein is CASSLPVGGGYTF.

This chain connects TRBV19 to TRBJ1-5; D not certain. The germline gives CDR1 LNHDA, CDR2 SQIVND (reference sequence). The CDR3 sequence is 14 residues long. Trimming removed 1 base from V and 3 bases from J, with 7 bases in between. CDR3 bases: TGTGCCAGTAGTATAGCGGGTTCCAATCAGCCCCAGCATTTT. This gives the protein CASSIAGSNQPQHF.

This clone was counted at least ten times. This chain connects TRBV15 to TRBJ2-1; TRBD2 might be the D (7 bases). Germline V CDR1 and CDR2: LNHNV, YYDKDF (reference sequence). The CDR3 runs 15 residues. Trimming pared 5 bases from V and 5 bases from J, leaving 16 bases between. The CDR3 DNA is TGTGCCACCAGCGGATCATCCGGGGGGCACAATGAGCAGTTCTTC. This sequence encodes CATSGSSGGHNEQFF.

The chain has TRBV27 and TRBJ2-1; 14 nucleotides line up with TRBD2. The V segment lost 11 bases and the J segment 3 bases; nucleotides outside the gene matches: 15. Germline lookup yields CDR1 MNHEY and CDR2 SMNVEV (reference sequence). This CDR3 has 18 amino acids. CDR3 DNA sequence: TGTGCCTCATCGGACGGGACTAGCGGGAGTGGGATCTACAATGAGCAGTTCTTC. Residues: CASSDGTSGSGIYNEQFF.

This chain uses TRBV4-2 with TRBJ1-6; no firm D call. This CDR3 comprises 14 residues. Germline assignment: CDR1 LGHNA and CDR2 YNFKEQ. V was trimmed by 1 base and J by 4 bases, leaving 5 bases between them. The CDR3 DNA sequence: TGTGCCAGCAGCCAAGTTGAGTATAATTCACCCCTCCACTTT. Amino acids: CASSQVEYNSPLHF.

The table lists this clone with a few counts. The genes are TRBV28 and TRBJ1-1, with 8 nucleotides matching TRBD1. V shed 6 bases and J 4 bases; nucleotides not matched to a gene: 7. Germline CDR1 is MDHEN and CDR2 is SYDVKM. The CDR3 contains 14 residues. The CDR3 DNA reads TGTGCCAGCAGCCTACAGGGGGAGAGCACTGAAGCTTTCTTT. Protein: CASSLQGESTEAFF.

The rearrangement uses TRBV6-5 and TRBJ1-2; 7 nucleotides match TRBD1. The junction had 7 bases not matched to a gene; V was cut back by 5 bases and J by 4 bases. Germline lookup yields CDR1 MNHEY and CDR2 SVGAGI. CDR3 size: 14 residues. The CDR3 reads CASSRGQMGYGYTF. The CDR3 DNA sequence: TGTGCCAGCAGTAGGGGGCAGATGGGCTATGGCTACACCTTC.

The V and J genes are TRBV28 and TRBJ1-2, with 10 bases fitting TRBD1. CDR1 and CDR2 from the germline V gene are MDHEN and SYDVKM. Germline trimming cut 6 bases from V and 0 bases from J; bases unmatched to any gene: 13. CDR3 length: 18 residues. CDR3 DNA: TGTGCCAGCAGCCCCCAAAAAAGGACAGGGGGGACTAACTATGGCTACACCTTC. The encoded protein is CASSPQKRTGGTNYGYTF.

V gene TRBV18 combines with J gene TRBJ2-3, with TRBD2 matching over 9 bases. The CDR3 contains 15 residues. Trimming took 4 bases from V and 0 from J; bases not matched to a gene: 2. Per germline, CDR1 KGHSH and CDR2 LQKENI. The CDR3 DNA reads as TGTGCCAGCTCACGACTAGCGGCTAGCACAGATACGCAGTATTTT. Translating gives CASSRLAASTDTQYF.

The CDR3 DNA follows: TGTGCCAGCAGCCGAGCCGGGACAGGCCCCAATCAGCCCCAGCATTTT. This encodes CASSRAGTGPNQPQHF. This chain joins TRBV7-9 and TRBJ1-5; 8 bases are shared with TRBD1. Germline V gene data show CDR1 as SEHNR and CDR2 as FQNEAQ (reference sequence). CDR3 length equals 16 residues. With 5 bases clipped from V and 3 bases from J, the junction kept 9 bases outside the gene matches. The full variable domain, its missing parts supplied by reference TRBV7-9 and TRBJ1-5, is DTGVSQNPRHKITKRGQNVTFRCDPISEHNRLYWYRQTLGQGPEFLTYFQNEAQLEKSRLLSDRFSAERPKGSFSTLEIQRTEQGDSAMYLCASSRAGTGPNQPQHFGDGTRLSIL.

The rearrangement uses TRBV29-1 and TRBJ1-1, with 7 bases matching TRBD1. CDR1 is SQVTM, CDR2 ANQGSEA, per germline. The CDR3 spans 15 residues. The ends lost 5 bases at V and 4 bases at J; junction bases unmatched: 13. CDR3 amino acids: CSVSLRRGRPTEAFF. CDR3 in DNA: TGCAGCGTTTCCCTCCGAAGGGGGCGTCCCACTGAAGCTTTCTTT.